A selection of T cell receptor beta chains follows, all from one sample in a study of blood T cell repertoires in COVID-19. Libraries were prepared by immunoSEQ multiplex PCR; TCRdb keeps only in-frame clonotypes and omits some of them. This table holds 650,000 to 800,000 clones, more than 80% found once. Specimen: peripheral blood. Receptors were obtained from a woman under 30 with acute or convalescent COVID-19. Each CDR3 is given with its conserved first and last residue. A D gene is named only where the DNA matches it firmly. Size is stated for part of the rows, as once, few or many counts, or as a class when the clone is expanded.

J gene | CDR3 length | D gene | clone size | V gene | CDR3 protein | CDR3 DNA
TRBJ1-3 | 14 | TRBD1 | . | TRBV18 | CASRTGGNGNTIYF | TGTGCCAGTCGAACAGGGGGTAATGGAAACACCATATATTTT
TRBJ2-7 | 13 | . | . | TRBV6-6 | CASSQAGHDEQYF | TGTGCCAGCAGCCAGGCAGGGCACGACGAGCAGTACTTC
TRBJ2-5 | 16 | TRBD1 | . | TRBV19 | CASSTLGQGARETQYF | TGTGCCAGTAGTACATTAGGACAGGGGGCAAGGGAGACCCAGTACTTC
TRBJ1-5 | 13 | . | . | TRBV19 | CASSIADNQPQHF | TGTGCCAGTAGTATAGCAGACAATCAGCCCCAGCATTTT
TRBJ1-2 | 13 | . | . | TRBV19 | CASTLRRNYGYTF | TGTGCCAGTACCCTCCGGAGGAACTATGGCTACACCTTC
TRBJ1-2 | 15 | . | . | TRBV3-1/TRBV3-2 | CASTPSDRTNYGYTF | TGTGCCAGCACCCCGTCGGACAGAACTAACTATGGCTACACCTTC
TRBJ1-1 | 14 | . | . | TRBV3-1/TRBV3-2 | CASSQSLSNTEAFF | TGTGCCAGCAGCCAATCTCTCTCGAACACTGAAGCTTTCTTT
TRBJ2-3 | 15 | TRBD2 | . | TRBV27 | CASSSLAGHTDTQYF | TGTGCCAGCAGTTCTCTAGCGGGGCACACAGATACGCAGTATTTT
TRBJ2-3 | 16 | TRBD1 | once | TRBV18 | CASSPPTGGITDTQYF | TGTGCCAGCTCACCACCGACAGGGGGGATCACAGATACGCAGTATTTT
TRBJ2-7 | 16 | TRBD1 | . | TRBV27 | CASSLKTGTGIYEQYF | TGTGCCAGCAGTTTAAAGACGGGGACAGGGATCTACGAGCAGTACTTC
TRBJ1-6 | 16 | . | . | TRBV5-5 | CASSLGTRLDYSPLHF | TGTGCCAGCAGCTTGGGGACACGGCTCGATTATTCACCCCTCCACTTT